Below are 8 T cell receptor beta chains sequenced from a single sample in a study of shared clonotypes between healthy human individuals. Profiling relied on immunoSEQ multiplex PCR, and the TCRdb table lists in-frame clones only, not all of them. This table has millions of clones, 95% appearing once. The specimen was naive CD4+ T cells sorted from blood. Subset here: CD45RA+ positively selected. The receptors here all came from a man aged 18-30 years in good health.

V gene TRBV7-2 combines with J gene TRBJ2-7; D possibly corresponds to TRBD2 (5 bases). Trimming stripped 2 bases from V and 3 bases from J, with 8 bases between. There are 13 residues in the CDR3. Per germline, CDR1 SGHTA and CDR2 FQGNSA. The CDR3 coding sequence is TGTGCCAGCAGCTTACTAGCTAGCTACGAGCAGTACTTC. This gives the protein CASSLLASYEQYF.

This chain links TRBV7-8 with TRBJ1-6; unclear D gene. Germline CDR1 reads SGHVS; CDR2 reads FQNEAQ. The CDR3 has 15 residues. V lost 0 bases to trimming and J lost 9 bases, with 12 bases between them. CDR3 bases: TGTGCCAGCAGCTTAGCTTGGGGTGCCGGTTCACCCCTCCACTTT. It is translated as CASSLAWGAGSPLHF. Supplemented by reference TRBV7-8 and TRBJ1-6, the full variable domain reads GAGVSQSPRYKVAKRGQDVALRCDPISGHVSLFWYQQALGQGPEFLTYFQNEAQLDKSGLPSDRFFAERPEGSVSTLKIQRTQQEDSAVYLCASSLAWGAGSPLHFGNGTRLTVT.

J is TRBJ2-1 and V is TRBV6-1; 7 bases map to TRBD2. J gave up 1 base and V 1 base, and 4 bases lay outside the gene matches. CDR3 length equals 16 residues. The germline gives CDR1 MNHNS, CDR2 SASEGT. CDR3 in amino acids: CASSEELAWSYNEQFF. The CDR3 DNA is TGTGCCAGCAGTGAAGAACTAGCGTGGTCCTACAATGAGCAGTTCTTC.

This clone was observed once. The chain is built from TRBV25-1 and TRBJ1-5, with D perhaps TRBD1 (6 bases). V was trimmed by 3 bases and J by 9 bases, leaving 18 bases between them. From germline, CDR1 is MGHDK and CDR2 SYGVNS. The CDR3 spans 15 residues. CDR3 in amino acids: CASSEKNSGGMPQHF. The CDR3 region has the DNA TGTGCCAGCAGTGAGAAGAACTCCGGGGGCATGCCCCAGCATTTT.

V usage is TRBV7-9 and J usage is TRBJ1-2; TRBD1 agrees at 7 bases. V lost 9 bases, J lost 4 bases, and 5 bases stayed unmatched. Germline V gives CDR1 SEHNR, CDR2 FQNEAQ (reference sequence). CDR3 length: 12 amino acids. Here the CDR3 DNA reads TGTGCCAGTACAGGGGAGTCCTATGGCTACACCTTC. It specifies CASTGESYGYTF.

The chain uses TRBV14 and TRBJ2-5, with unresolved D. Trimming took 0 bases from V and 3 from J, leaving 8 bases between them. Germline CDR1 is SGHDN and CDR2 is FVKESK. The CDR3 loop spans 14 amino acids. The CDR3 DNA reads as TGTGCCAGCAGCCAAGATACAGTTGAAGAGACCCAGTACTTC. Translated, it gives CASSQDTVEETQYF.

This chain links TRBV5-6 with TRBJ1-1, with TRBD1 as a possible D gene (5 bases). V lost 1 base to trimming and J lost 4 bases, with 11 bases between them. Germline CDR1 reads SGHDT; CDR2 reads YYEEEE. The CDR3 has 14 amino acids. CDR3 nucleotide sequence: TGTGCCAGCAGCTTGAATTGGGGGGGCACTGAAGCTTTCTTT. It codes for CASSLNWGGTEAFF.

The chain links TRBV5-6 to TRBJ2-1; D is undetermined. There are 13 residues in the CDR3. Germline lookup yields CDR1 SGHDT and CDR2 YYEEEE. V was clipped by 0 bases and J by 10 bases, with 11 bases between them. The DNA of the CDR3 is TGTGCCAGCAGCTTGGGTGGTCCGTGGGAGCAGTTCTTC. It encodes CASSLGGPWEQFF.